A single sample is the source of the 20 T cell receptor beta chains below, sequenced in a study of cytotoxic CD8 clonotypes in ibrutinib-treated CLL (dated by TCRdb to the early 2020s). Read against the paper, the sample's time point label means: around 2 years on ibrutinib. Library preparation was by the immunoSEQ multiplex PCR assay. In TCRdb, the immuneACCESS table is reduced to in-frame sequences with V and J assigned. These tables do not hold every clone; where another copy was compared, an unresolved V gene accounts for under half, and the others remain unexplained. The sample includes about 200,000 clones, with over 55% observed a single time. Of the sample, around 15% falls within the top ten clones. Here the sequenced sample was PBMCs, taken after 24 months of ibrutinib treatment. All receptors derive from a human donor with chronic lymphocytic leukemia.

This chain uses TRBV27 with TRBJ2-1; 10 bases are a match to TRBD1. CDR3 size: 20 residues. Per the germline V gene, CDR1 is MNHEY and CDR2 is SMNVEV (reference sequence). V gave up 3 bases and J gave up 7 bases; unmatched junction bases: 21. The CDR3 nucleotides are TGTGCCAGCAGTTTGTTCCGGGACAGGGGTTTCCCAGCGATATTGAATGAGCAGTTCTTC. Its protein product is CASSLFRDRGFPAILNEQFF.

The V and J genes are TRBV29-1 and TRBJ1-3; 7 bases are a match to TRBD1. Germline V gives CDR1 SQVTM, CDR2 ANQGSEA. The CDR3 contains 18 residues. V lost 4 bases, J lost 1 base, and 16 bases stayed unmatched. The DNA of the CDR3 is TGCAGCGTTGCAAGCGACATTACAGGGGAGCATTCTGGAAACACCATATATTTT. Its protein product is CSVASDITGEHSGNTIYF.

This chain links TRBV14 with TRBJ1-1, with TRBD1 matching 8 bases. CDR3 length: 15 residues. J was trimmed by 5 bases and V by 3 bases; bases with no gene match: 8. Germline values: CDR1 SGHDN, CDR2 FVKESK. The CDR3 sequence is CASSHLSGGATEAFF. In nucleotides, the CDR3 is TGTGCCAGCAGCCACCTTTCAGGGGGCGCGACTGAAGCTTTCTTT.

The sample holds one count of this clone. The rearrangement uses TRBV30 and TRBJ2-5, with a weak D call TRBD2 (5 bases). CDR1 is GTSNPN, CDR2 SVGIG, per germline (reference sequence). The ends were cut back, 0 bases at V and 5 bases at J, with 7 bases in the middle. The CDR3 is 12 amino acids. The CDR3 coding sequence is TGTGCCTGGAGTGTCCGAGGGGAGACCCAGTACTTC. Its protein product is CAWSVRGETQYF.

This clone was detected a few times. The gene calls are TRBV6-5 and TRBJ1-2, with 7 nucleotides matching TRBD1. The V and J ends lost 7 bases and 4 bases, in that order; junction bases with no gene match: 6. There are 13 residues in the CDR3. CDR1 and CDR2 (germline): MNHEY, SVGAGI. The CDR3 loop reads CASTGQASYGYTF. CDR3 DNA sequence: TGTGCCAGCACTGGACAGGCCTCCTATGGCTACACCTTC.

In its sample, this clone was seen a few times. The CDR3 protein is CASSRGSQNSNQPQHF. CDR3 nucleotides: TGTGCCAGCAGCCGGGGCAGCCAGAATAGCAATCAGCCCCAGCATTTT. V gene TRBV11-2 combines with J gene TRBJ1-5; a weak D match, TRBD1 (5 bases). From germline, CDR1 is SGHAT and CDR2 FQNNGV. CDR3 length: 16 amino acids. The V and J ends lost 5 bases and 0 bases respectively, with 14 bases between them.

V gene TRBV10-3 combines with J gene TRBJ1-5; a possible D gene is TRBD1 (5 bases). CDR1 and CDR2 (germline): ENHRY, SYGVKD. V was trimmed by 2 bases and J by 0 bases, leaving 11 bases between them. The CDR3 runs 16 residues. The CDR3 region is CAISEGARYSNQPQHF. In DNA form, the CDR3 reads TGTGCCATCAGTGAGGGGGCACGGTATAGCAATCAGCCCCAGCATTTT.

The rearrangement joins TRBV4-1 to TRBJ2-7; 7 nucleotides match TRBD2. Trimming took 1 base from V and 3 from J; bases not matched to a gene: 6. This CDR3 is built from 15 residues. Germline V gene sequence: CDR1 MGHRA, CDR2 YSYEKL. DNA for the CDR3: TGCGCCAGCAGCCAAGTTCCCAGCGGGATCTACGAGCAGTACTTC. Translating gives CASSQVPSGIYEQYF.

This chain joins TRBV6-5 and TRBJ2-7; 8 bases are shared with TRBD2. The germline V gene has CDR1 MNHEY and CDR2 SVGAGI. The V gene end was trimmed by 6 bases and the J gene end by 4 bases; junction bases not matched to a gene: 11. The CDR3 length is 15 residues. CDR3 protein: CASSNPGTRGYEQYF. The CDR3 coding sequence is TGTGCCAGCAGCAACCCCGGGACTAGAGGGTACGAGCAGTACTTC.

This CDR3 is CASSLGLLSTGNTIYF. CDR3 nucleotides: TGTGCCAGCAGTTTGGGACTCCTATCGACTGGAAACACCATATATTTT. The J gene is TRBJ1-3, the V gene TRBV28; D perhaps matches TRBD1 (5 bases). This CDR3 comprises 16 residues. Germline V gene sequence: CDR1 MDHEN, CDR2 SYDVKM. Trimming pared 3 bases from V and 2 bases from J, leaving 14 bases between.

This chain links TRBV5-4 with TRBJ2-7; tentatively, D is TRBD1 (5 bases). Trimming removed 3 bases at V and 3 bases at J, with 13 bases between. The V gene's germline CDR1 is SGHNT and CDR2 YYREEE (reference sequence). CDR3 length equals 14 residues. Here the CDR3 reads CASSWEQDNYEQYF. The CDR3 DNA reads TGTGCCAGCAGCTGGGAACAGGATAACTACGAGCAGTACTTC.

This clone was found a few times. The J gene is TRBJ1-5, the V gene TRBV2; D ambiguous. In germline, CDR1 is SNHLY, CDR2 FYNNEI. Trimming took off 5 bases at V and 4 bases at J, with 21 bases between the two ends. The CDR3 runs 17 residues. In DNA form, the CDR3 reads TGTGCCAGCAGTAAAAGATCCGGGATTCAGCTTAATCAGCCCCAGCATTTT. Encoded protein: CASSKRSGIQLNQPQHF.

This CDR3 reads CASGPGTDYGYTF. CDR3 nucleotide sequence: TGTGCTAGTGGTCCGGGGACAGACTATGGCTACACCTTC. The chain recombines TRBV12-5 with TRBJ1-2; TRBD1 aligns across 7 bases. J gave up 3 bases and V 5 bases, and 3 bases lay outside the gene matches. Germline V gene data show CDR1 as LGHNT and CDR2 as FRNRAP. The CDR3 has 13 residues.

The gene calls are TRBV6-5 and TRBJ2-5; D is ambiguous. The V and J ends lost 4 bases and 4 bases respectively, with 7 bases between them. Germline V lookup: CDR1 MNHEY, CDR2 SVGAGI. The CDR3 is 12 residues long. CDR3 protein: CASSSAGETQYF. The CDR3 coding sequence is TGTGCCAGCAGTTCCGCAGGAGAGACCCAGTACTTC.

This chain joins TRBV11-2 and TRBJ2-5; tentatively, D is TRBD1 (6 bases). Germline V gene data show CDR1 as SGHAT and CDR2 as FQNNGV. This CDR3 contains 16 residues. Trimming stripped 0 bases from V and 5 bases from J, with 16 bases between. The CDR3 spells CASSLEGGFYGETQYF. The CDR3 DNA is TGTGCCAGCAGCTTAGAAGGGGGATTTTATGGGGAGACCCAGTACTTC.

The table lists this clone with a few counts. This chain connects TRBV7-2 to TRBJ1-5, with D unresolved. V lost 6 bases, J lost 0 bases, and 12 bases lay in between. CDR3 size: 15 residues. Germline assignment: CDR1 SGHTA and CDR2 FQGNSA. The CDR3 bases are TGTGCCAGCAGAAGGCGGGCAGCTAGCAATCAGCCCCAGCATTTT. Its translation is CASRRRAASNQPQHF. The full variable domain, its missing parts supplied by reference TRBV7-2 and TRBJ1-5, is GAGVSQSPSNKVTEKGKDVELRCDPISGHTALYWYRQSLGQGLEFLIYFQGNSAPDKSGLPSDRFSAERTGGSVSTLTIQRTQQEDSAVYLCASRRRAASNQPQHFGDGTRLSIL.

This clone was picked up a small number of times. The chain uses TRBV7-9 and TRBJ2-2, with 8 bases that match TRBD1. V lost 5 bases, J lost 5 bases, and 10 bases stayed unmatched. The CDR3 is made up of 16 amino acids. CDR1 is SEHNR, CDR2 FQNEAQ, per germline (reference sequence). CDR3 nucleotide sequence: TGTGCCAGCAGCCAAATCAGGGGGCTCTGGACCGGGGAGCTGTTTTTT. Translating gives CASSQIRGLWTGELFF. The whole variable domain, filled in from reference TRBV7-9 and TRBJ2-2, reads DTGVSQNPRHKITKRGQNVTFRCDPISEHNRLYWYRQTLGQGPEFLTYFQNEAQLEKSRLLSDRFSAERPKGSFSTLEIQRTEQGDSAMYLCASSQIRGLWTGELFFGEGSRLTVL.

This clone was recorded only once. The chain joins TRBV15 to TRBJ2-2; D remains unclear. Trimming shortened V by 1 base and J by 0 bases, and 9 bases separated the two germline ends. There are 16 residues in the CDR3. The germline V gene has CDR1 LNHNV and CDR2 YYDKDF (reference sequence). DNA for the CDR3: TGTGCCACCAGCAGAGTTGTAATCTCGAACACCGGGGAGCTGTTTTTT. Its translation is CATSRVVISNTGELFF.

In DNA, the CDR3 is TGTGCCAGCAGCCGACAGGGGCACTACGAGCAGTACTTC. Its translation: CASSRQGHYEQYF. This sequence joins TRBV6-5 and TRBJ2-7; 8 bases fit TRBD1. The germline V gene encodes CDR1 MNHEY and CDR2 SVGAGI. The CDR3 runs to 13 residues. V was pared by 6 bases and J by 3 bases, with 4 bases of the junction left unmatched.

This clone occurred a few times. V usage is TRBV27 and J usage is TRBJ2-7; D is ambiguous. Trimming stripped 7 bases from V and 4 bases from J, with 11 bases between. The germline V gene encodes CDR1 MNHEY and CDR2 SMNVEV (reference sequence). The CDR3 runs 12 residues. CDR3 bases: TGTGCCAGCACATCGAGGCTTTACGAGCAGTACTTC. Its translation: CASTSRLYEQYF.